The 28 T cell receptor beta chains reported below all come from one sample, sequenced in a study of cytomegalovirus exposure and HLA in healthy donors. 60 Vbeta and 13 Jbeta primers were used in PCR. Produced via immunoSEQ multiplex PCR; TCRdb's table is partial and in-frame only. The sample lists around 110,000 clones, 81% occurring once. The sample consisted of PBMCs. The receptors were gathered from a woman in her 30s in good health and CMV-seronegative.

In DNA, the CDR3 is TGTGCCAGCAGTGACACAGACACCGGGGAGCTGTTTTTT. Its protein is CASSDTDTGELFF. The chain couples TRBV6-4 to TRBJ2-2; no clear D. The germline CDR1 and CDR2 sequences are MRHNA and SNTAGT. Trimming took 2 bases from V and 3 from J, leaving 4 bases between them. The CDR3 has 13 residues.

This clone was recorded once. This chain connects TRBV5-1 to TRBJ1-5; D unresolved. This CDR3 has 13 amino acids. The V end was cut by 1 base, the J end by 5 bases, with 7 bases between. The V gene's germline CDR1 is SGHRS and CDR2 YFSETQ. CDR3 in amino acids: CASSLSPDQPQHF. As DNA, the CDR3 is TGCGCCAGCAGCTTGTCGCCGGATCAGCCCCAGCATTTT.

This chain uses TRBV4-3 with TRBJ2-5, with TRBD2 identical over 10 bases. Germline V gives CDR1 LGHNA, CDR2 YSLEER. This CDR3 contains 16 residues. V lost 4 bases and J lost 2; bases outside the gene matches: 7. CDR3 sequence reads: CASSPGLAGEQETQYF. The CDR3 coding sequence is TGCGCCAGCAGCCCCGGGCTAGCGGGAGAGCAAGAGACCCAGTACTTC.

The table lists this clone with a few counts. J is TRBJ2-1 and V is TRBV7-8; D may be TRBD1 (6 bases). V gave up 4 bases and J gave up 6 bases, with 13 bases separating them. Germline assignment: CDR1 SGHVS and CDR2 FQNEAQ. The CDR3 is made up of 14 amino acids. CDR3 sequence: CASSSSPDSNEQFF. The CDR3 DNA follows: TGTGCCAGCAGCTCGTCCCCGGACAGCAATGAGCAGTTCTTC.

The chain links TRBV7-2 to TRBJ2-7; maybe TRBD1 (6 bases). Germline V lookup: CDR1 SGHTA, CDR2 FQGNSA. The CDR3 is 13 residues long. V was trimmed by 11 bases and J by 2 bases, leaving 16 bases between them. CDR3: CASEQGTPYEQYF. The DNA for the CDR3 is TGTGCCTCCGAACAGGGTACTCCCTACGAGCAGTACTTC.

The genes are TRBV6-1 and TRBJ2-5; 7 bases map to TRBD2. Germline trimming cut 3 bases from V and 4 bases from J; bases unmatched to any gene: 8. The CDR3 has 15 amino acids. From germline, CDR1 is MNHNS and CDR2 SASEGT. The CDR3 loop is CASSDAWEGRETQYF. CDR3 nucleotides: TGTGCCAGCAGTGACGCCTGGGAGGGCCGAGAGACCCAGTACTTC.

V usage is TRBV10-2 and J usage is TRBJ2-1, with 8 bases fitting TRBD1. V shed 0 bases and J 8 bases; nucleotides not matched to a gene: 9. Germline V gives CDR1 WSHSY, CDR2 SAAADI. The CDR3 is 16 amino acids. CDR3 amino acids: CASSESRLAGGDEQFF. The CDR3 nucleotides are TGCGCCAGCAGTGAGTCGAGGCTAGCAGGGGGCGATGAGCAGTTCTTC.

The chain joins TRBV2 to TRBJ2-6; no firm D call. Germline lookup yields CDR1 SNHLY and CDR2 FYNNEI. V was pared by 7 bases and J by 0 bases, with 10 bases between. CDR3 length: 15 residues. CDR3 in amino acids: CASTAVSSGANVLTF. The CDR3 nucleotides read TGTGCCAGCACTGCCGTCAGCTCTGGGGCCAACGTCCTGACTTTC.

The gene calls are TRBV5-1 and TRBJ2-1; TRBD2 matches 8 bases. V shed 4 bases and J 4 bases; nucleotides not matched to a gene: 10. The CDR3 sequence is 16 residues long. Germline V lookup: CDR1 SGHRS, CDR2 YFSETQ. DNA of the CDR3: TGCGCCAGCAGCCCGGACCTAGCGGGTCTGTACAATGAGCAGTTCTTC. It specifies CASSPDLAGLYNEQFF.

Comment on this clone: The junction does not match germline at one end; this may be a read error. The chain uses TRBV7-7 and TRBJ2-3; D is undetermined. The germline V gene has CDR1 SSHAT and CDR2 FNYEAQ (reference sequence). The CDR3 spans 13 residues. The CDR3 loop is CASSPGVSDTQYF. The CDR3 DNA reads TGTGCTAGCAGTCCCGGTGTGTCGGATACGCAGTATTTT.

This sequence joins TRBV7-9 and TRBJ1-3; TRBD1 agrees at 7 bases. Germline V gene data show CDR1 as SEHNR and CDR2 as FQNEAQ (reference sequence). With V trimmed by 2 bases and J by 2 bases, 12 bases remained unmatched. This CDR3 comprises 18 residues. CDR3 residues: CASSLTGSDRATGNTIYF. CDR3 in DNA: TGTGCCAGCAGCTTAACCGGCAGTGACAGGGCGACTGGAAACACCATATATTTT.

Comments on this clone: Relative to the germline gene, one junction end is altered; a read error may explain this. The rearrangement uses TRBV27 and TRBJ2-3, with D maybe TRBD1 (5 bases). This CDR3 is 13 amino acids long. Germline-derived CDR1 and CDR2 are MNHEY and SMNVEV (reference sequence). The CDR3 coding sequence is TGTGCCAGCAGGTTATCTCAGGGTAAGACGCAGTATTTT. It translates to CASRLSQGKTQYF.

V usage is TRBV7-9 and J usage is TRBJ2-7, with D perhaps matching TRBD1 (5 bases). The germline V and J ends were trimmed by 1 base and 6 bases, with 10 bases remaining between them. The CDR3 is 13 residues long. Germline V gene data show CDR1 as SEHNR and CDR2 as FQNEAQ (reference sequence). The CDR3 protein is CASSLEGRGEQYF. Here the CDR3 DNA reads TGTGCCAGCAGCTTAGAGGGTAGGGGCGAGCAGTACTTC. Combining the CDR3 with reference TRBV7-9 and TRBJ2-7 gives the whole variable domain DTGVSQNPRHKITKRGQNVTFRCDPISEHNRLYWYRQTLGQGPEFLTYFQNEAQLEKSRLLSDRFSAERPKGSFSTLEIQRTEQGDSAMYLCASSLEGRGEQYFGPGTRLTVT.

J is TRBJ2-7 and V is TRBV5-6; D perhaps matches TRBD1 (6 bases). Trimming shortened V by 4 bases and J by 2 bases, and 13 bases separated the two germline ends. In germline, CDR1 is SGHDT, CDR2 YYEEEE. The length of the CDR3 is 14 residues. Here the CDR3 DNA reads TGTGCCAGCAGCCTCGGGACACCGACCTACGAGCAGTACTTC. Translation: CASSLGTPTYEQYF.

V and J are TRBV9 and TRBJ1-1; 9 positions match TRBD1. Germline CDR1 is SGDLS and CDR2 is YYNGEE. CDR3 length: 15 residues. The V and J ends lost 0 bases and 7 bases, in that order; junction bases with no gene match: 7. The CDR3 DNA reads TGTGCCAGCAGCGTAGCGGGGACAGGGCTCAATGAAGCTTTCTTT. It yields the protein CASSVAGTGLNEAFF.

This clone was seen a single time. The chain uses TRBV10-1 and TRBJ1-2, with D tentatively TRBD1 (5 bases). CDR3 size: 13 residues. V lost 3 bases and J lost 4, with 9 bases in between. Germline lookup yields CDR1 WNHNN and CDR2 SYGVQD (reference sequence). The CDR3, as DNA: TGCGCCAGCAGTGAATTTGACAGCTATGGCTACACCTTC. As protein: CASSEFDSYGYTF.

The chain couples TRBV28 to TRBJ2-7; 9 nucleotides agree with TRBD2. Germline CDR1 MDHEN, CDR2 SYDVKM. CDR3 length: 16 residues. The ends lost 3 bases at V and 7 bases at J; junction bases unmatched: 13. The CDR3 sequence is CASSFFGAGGKGEQYF. The CDR3 nucleotides are TGTGCCAGCAGTTTCTTTGGAGCGGGAGGCAAAGGGGAGCAGTACTTC.

This clone was seen just once. The chain couples TRBV6-5 to TRBJ2-7; D is undetermined. Germline V lookup: CDR1 MNHEY, CDR2 SVGAGI. This CDR3 has 13 residues. Trimming shortened V by 0 bases and J by 2 bases, and 5 bases separated the two germline ends. CDR3: CASSYSPTYEQYF. CDR3 DNA: TGTGCCAGCAGTTACTCACCTACCTACGAGCAGTACTTC.

This chain connects TRBV5-4 to TRBJ2-2; TRBD2 aligns across 8 bases. The V and J ends lost 5 bases and 5 bases, in that order; junction bases with no gene match: 11. Germline V gives CDR1 SGHNT, CDR2 YYREEE (reference sequence). The CDR3 consists of 16 residues. CDR3 bases: TGTGCCAGCAGATTCGGACTAGCTGGGAATACCGGGGAGCTGTTTTTT. Translated: CASRFGLAGNTGELFF.

The rearrangement uses TRBV6-6 and TRBJ2-1; D perhaps matches TRBD2 (6 bases). CDR3 length: 15 residues. The germline V and J ends were trimmed by 7 bases and 2 bases, with 15 bases remaining between them. The germline V gene encodes CDR1 MNHNY and CDR2 SVGAGI (reference sequence). The CDR3 nucleotides are TGTGCCAGCACGAGCGCTCTAGCGACCTACAATGAGCAGTTCTTC. The encoded protein is CASTSALATYNEQFF.

J is TRBJ2-5 and V is TRBV27; 14 bases fit TRBD2. The DNA end lines up better with TRBJ2-7; the J call may be wrong. This CDR3 has 15 residues. CDR1 and CDR2 from the germline V gene are MNHEY and SMNVEV (reference sequence). In nucleotides, the CDR3 is TGTGCCAGCAGTCCGGGGACTAGCGGGAGCTCCGAGCAGTACTTC. Protein: CASSPGTSGSSEQYF.

The chain links TRBV19 to TRBJ2-1; 10 bases fit TRBD1. The trim removed 3 bases at V and 2 bases at J, leaving 4 bases unmatched. The germline gives CDR1 LNHDA, CDR2 SQIVND (reference sequence). The CDR3 extends over 16 amino acids. The CDR3: CASSMTGGRPYNEQFF. CDR3 coding DNA: TGTGCCAGTAGTATGACAGGGGGCCGGCCCTACAATGAGCAGTTCTTC.

A remark on this clone: Other DNA variants within this sample encode the same CDR3. CDR3 sequence: CASSDSRGGTDTQYF. The CDR3 region has the DNA TGTGCCAGCAGTGACTCCAGGGGGGGCACAGATACGCAGTATTTT. The chain recombines TRBV6-4 with TRBJ2-3, with D maybe TRBD1 (7 bases). Germline CDR1 and CDR2: MRHNA and SNTAGT. CDR3 size: 15 residues. V lost 0 bases and J lost 1, with 8 bases in between.

V usage is TRBV7-8 and J usage is TRBJ1-5; D possibly corresponds to TRBD1 (6 bases). Trimming shortened V by 3 bases and J by 4 bases, and 10 bases separated the two germline ends. This CDR3 contains 14 residues. Germline CDR1 reads SGHVS; CDR2 reads FQNEAQ. The CDR3 region has the DNA TGTGCCAGCAGCTTCAGGGGTACTAATCAGCCCCAGCATTTT. The encoded protein is CASSFRGTNQPQHF.

This clone was found once. The rearrangement links TRBV6-5 to TRBJ2-7; D is possibly TRBD2 (6 bases). The CDR3 contains 15 residues. Trimming removed 6 bases from V and 3 bases from J, with 18 bases in between. In germline, CDR1 is MNHEY, CDR2 SVGAGI. In DNA, the CDR3 is TGTGCCAGCAGCGAGGAGGGCAGCCAAGTCTACGAGCAGTACTTC. Its translation is CASSEEGSQVYEQYF.

CDR3 nucleotide sequence: TGTGCCAGTAGTACCGCTTCTAGCGGGACCTACAATGAGCAGTTCTTC. Translating gives CASSTASSGTYNEQFF. The rearrangement joins TRBV19 to TRBJ2-1, with TRBD2 matching over 9 bases. V lost 4 bases and J lost 2; bases outside the gene matches: 6. There are 16 residues in the CDR3. Germline V CDR1 and CDR2: LNHDA, SQIVND (reference sequence).

The rearrangement joins TRBV9 to TRBJ2-5; D remains ambiguous. This CDR3 is 16 amino acids long. V shed 0 bases and J shed 0 bases, with 12 bases lying between them. Germline V gene lookup returns CDR1 SGDLS and CDR2 YYNGEE. The CDR3 DNA sequence: TGTGCCAGCAGCGTAGGGAGCAGTCTGAACCAAGAGACCCAGTACTTC. Translation gives CASSVGSSLNQETQYF.

To note about this clone: The same CDR3 can be traced to other DNA sequences in this sample. The chain links TRBV7-9 to TRBJ2-5; 7 positions match TRBD1. V was pared by 4 bases and J by 7 bases, with 9 bases of the junction left unmatched. Germline CDR1 SEHNR, CDR2 FQNEAQ (reference sequence). This CDR3 is 14 amino acids long. CDR3 in amino acids: CASSWGQGDGTQYF. In DNA form, the CDR3 reads TGTGCCAGCAGCTGGGGGCAGGGGGACGGGACCCAGTACTTC.